This paragraph covers one TCR beta chain sequence. The data derive from a study of blood T cell repertoires in COVID-19. About the study: Collection of acute and convalescent COVID-19 samples took place in the United States, Italy and Spain.

Libraries were prepared by immunoSEQ multiplex PCR; TCRdb keeps only in-frame clonotypes and omits some of them. The sample includes fewer than 350,000 clones, around 86% of them seen just once. This CDR3 is built from 14 residues. Per the germline V gene, CDR1 is SEHNR and CDR2 is FQNEAQ (reference sequence). V trimming: 5 bases; J trimming: 4 bases; junction bases outside the gene matches: 1. This TCR was sampled from an older woman with active or convalescent COVID-19. The J gene is TRBJ1-4, the V gene TRBV7-9; 10 bases fit TRBD1. Sequencing input: peripheral blood. CDR3 amino acids: CASSRDRGNEKLFF. The CDR3 region has the DNA TGTGCCAGCAGCCGGGACAGGGGTAATGAAAAACTGTTTTTT.